Below are 13 T cell receptor beta chains sequenced from a single sample in a study of shared clonotypes between healthy human individuals. TCRdb's table, derived via immunoSEQ multiplex PCR, lists solely in-frame clones and lacks some. The sample carries about 2.4 million clones, approximately 94% recorded once. The specimen was naive CD4+ T cells sorted from blood. Subset here: CD45RA+ positively selected. The receptors come from a man younger than 35 in good health.

The genes are TRBV28 and TRBJ1-2; the D is unclear. The CDR3 runs to 14 residues. Germline CDR1 and CDR2: MDHEN and SYDVKM. Trimming took 4 bases from V and 5 from J, leaving 14 bases between them. In nucleotides, the CDR3 is TGTGCCAGCAGTTGGCAGCCGAAGATTTATGGCTACACCTTC. Translation gives CASSWQPKIYGYTF.

Only a few counts were recorded for this clone. The rearrangement joins TRBV28 to TRBJ1-6; a weak D match, TRBD1 (5 bases). CDR1 is MDHEN and CDR2 is SYDVKM in the germline V gene. This CDR3 is built from 14 residues. V was cut by 7 bases and J by 8 bases, with 15 bases left in between. CDR3 residues: CASTSGGRYSPLHF. The CDR3 region has the DNA TGTGCCAGCACTTCTGGGGGAAGGTATTCACCCCTCCACTTT.

The V call is TRBV29-1, the J call TRBJ2-3; tentative D call: TRBD2 (6 bases). Trimming removed 7 bases at V and 3 bases at J, with 20 bases between. The germline gives CDR1 SQVTM, CDR2 ANQGSEA. The CDR3 sequence is 15 residues long. The CDR3 sequence: CSARGGMGRTDTQYF. CDR3 nucleotide sequence: TGCAGCGCCCGTGGGGGGATGGGTAGGACAGATACGCAGTATTTT.

The CDR3 spells CASTLAIGELFF. CDR3 coding DNA: TGTGCCAGCACTTTAGCGATCGGGGAGCTGTTTTTT. The chain joins TRBV2 to TRBJ2-2; weak D call: TRBD2 (5 bases). Trimming stripped 7 bases from V and 7 bases from J, with 10 bases between. This CDR3 region has 12 residues. Germline V gene data show CDR1 as SNHLY and CDR2 as FYNNEI.

This chain connects TRBV6-6 to TRBJ1-6; D perhaps matches TRBD1 (6 bases). V shed 7 bases and J shed 6 bases, with 13 bases lying between them. The germline CDR1 and CDR2 sequences are MNHNY and SVGAGI (reference sequence). The CDR3 has 14 amino acids. CDR3 loop: CASTMDSFNSPLHF. CDR3 DNA: TGTGCCAGCACGATGGACAGCTTTAATTCACCCCTCCACTTT.

The chain couples TRBV4-1 to TRBJ2-1, with TRBD1 identical over 8 bases. The germline CDR1 and CDR2 sequences are MGHRA and YSYEKL. The CDR3 has 16 amino acids. V was pared by 4 bases and J by 0 bases, with 5 bases of the junction left unmatched. CDR3 sequence: CASSLGQVRSYNEQFF. CDR3 bases: TGCGCCAGCAGCCTGGGACAGGTCCGCTCCTACAATGAGCAGTTCTTC.

The V and J genes are TRBV7-9 and TRBJ1-1; TRBD1 is a possible D gene (6 bases). The CDR3 is 14 amino acids. CDR1 and CDR2 (germline): SEHNR, FQNEAQ (reference sequence). V lost 4 bases and J 6 bases, leaving 15 bases between the germline ends. In DNA, the CDR3 is TGTGCCAGCAGCTACCGCGGTGGGGGCGCTGAAGCTTTCTTT. It encodes CASSYRGGGAEAFF.

The V and J genes are TRBV28 and TRBJ2-7; weak D call: TRBD2 (7 bases). This CDR3 has 14 residues. Germline CDR1 is MDHEN and CDR2 is SYDVKM. V was shortened by 3 bases and J by 4 bases, with 13 bases between the two germline ends. The CDR3 DNA sequence: TGTGCCAGCAGTTTGGTGGGGGGGCCGTACGAGCAGTACTTC. This gives the protein CASSLVGGPYEQYF.

V is TRBV6-1 and J is TRBJ1-5; TRBD1 is a possible D gene (5 bases). The CDR3 sequence is 14 residues long. Trimming left V 6 bases short and J 3 bases short, with 12 bases between. CDR1 is MNHNS and CDR2 is SASEGT in the germline V gene. This CDR3 is CASRSQGFNQPQHF. The CDR3 DNA follows: TGTGCCAGCAGGAGTCAGGGATTCAATCAGCCCCAGCATTTT.

This clone appeared a few times. One end of the junction varies from germline; a read error may be responsible. The chain recombines TRBV6-1 with TRBJ1-2; maybe TRBD1 (5 bases). The CDR3 contains 11 residues. Germline V gene sequence: CDR1 MNHNS, CDR2 SASEGT. DNA of the CDR3: TGTGCCAGCAGTGAAATCCGGGGCCCGGCCTTC. Translating it yields CASSEIRGPAF.

The chain has TRBV10-3 and TRBJ2-5; perhaps D is TRBD1 or TRBD2 (7 bases each). Germline V gene lookup returns CDR1 ENHRY and CDR2 SYGVKD. V gave up 3 bases and J gave up 5 bases, with 16 bases separating them. This CDR3 region has 15 residues. CDR3 in amino acids: CAISDGGGGRETQYF. Written as DNA, the CDR3 is TGTGCCATCAGTGACGGGGGAGGGGGCCGCGAGACCCAGTACTTC.

This clone came up a few times. CDR3 nucleotides: TGTGCCAGCAGTAAGGACGGGTATTCACCCCTCCACTTT. Translated, it gives CASSKDGYSPLHF. The chain joins TRBV27 to TRBJ1-6, with D unclear. Trimming removed 5 bases at V and 8 bases at J, with 10 bases between. The CDR3 consists of 13 residues. CDR1 is MNHEY, CDR2 SMNVEV, per germline (reference sequence).

The genes are TRBV2 and TRBJ2-2, with D possibly being TRBD1 or TRBD2 (7 bases each). Germline lookup yields CDR1 SNHLY and CDR2 FYNNEI. This CDR3 region has 13 residues. Trimming stripped 7 bases from V and 6 bases from J, with 12 bases between. CDR3 in DNA: TGTGCCAGCACCCAGGGGGGGTCCGGGGAGCTGTTTTTT. Its translation is CASTQGGSGELFF.